This T cell receptor (beta chain) was identified during a study of OX40 agonist ivuxolimab in advanced cancers. Regarding the research as a whole: Ivuxolimab, which targeted the costimulatory receptor OX40 (CD134), was an agonistic, fully human IgG2 monoclonal antibody. The paper describes the monotherapy dose-escalation part (N = 52 patients) of the phase I trial of ivuxolimab. Of the approximately 50 dose-escalation patients, hepatocellular carcinoma was present in approximately 20, melanoma in around 15, renal cell carcinoma in 9 and head and neck cancer in 9. Partial responses were achieved by three dose-escalation patients, of whom one had hepatocellular carcinoma and two had cutaneous melanoma. Intravenous ivuxolimab was administered to patients every 2 weeks at six dose levels: 0.01, 0.1, 0.3, 1.5, 3 and 10 mg/kg. Prior anti-PD-1, anti-PD-L1 or anti-CTLA-4 therapy was permitted, and checkpoint inhibitors had been received by more than 35% of dose-escalation patients. In the dose-escalation cohort, 82.7% of patients were male, and the mean age was roughly 60 years, with a range of roughly 20 to 85. The purpose of peripheral TCRbeta sequencing was to test whether ivuxolimab changed TCR sequence diversity and led to clonal T-cell expansion.

On this clone: Its cognate antigen has yet to be identified. No much larger clone is present one base from it, and per-base qualities are unavailable.

The CDR3 sequence holds 19 residues, the cysteine and phenylalanine included. The read is trimmed to its CDR3 DNA, 57 bases read in frame from base 1. For CDR1 and CDR2, the germline V gene lists SGHTA and FQGNSA. V ends up 4 bases short and J 4 bases short, with an unmatched junction base count of 20. Patients with a history of autoimmune disease or receiving systemic immunosuppression were excluded from the trial. In every dose cohort, peripheral blood was drawn for TCR sequencing at baseline, cycle 4 day 1, and cycle 7 day 1. Samples came from an open-label, multicenter, first-in-human phase I dose-escalation trial of ivuxolimab. Adults with locally advanced or metastatic head and neck squamous cell, hepatocellular, melanoma or renal cell carcinoma were enrolled in the trial. Before TCR sequencing, CD4+ T cells and CD8+ T cells from peripheral blood were sorted into separate populations. Overall study results and their limits: After ivuxolimab, expanded clones were on average more numerous among CD8+ T cells than among CD4+ T cells. Partial responders in the 0.1-3.0 mg/kg groups had among the lowest normalized peripheral clonal expansion, especially among CD8+ T cells. Which antigens the clonally expanded peripheral T cells were specific for was not determined. At doses of 0.1 to 3.0 mg/kg, clonal expansion of both CD4+ and CD8+ T cells in blood was seen between baseline and week 6. Low levels of normalized T-cell clonal expansion were also seen in some patients who did not respond.

Genomic DNA was extracted from sorted cells for sequencing of the TCRbeta CDR3 region. The immunoSEQ Assay was used to sequence the TCRbeta CDR3 regions. Imported from immuneACCESS, the table was reduced by TCRdb to in-frame sequences with V and J called. These copies leave out some clones; in studies compared against another copy, an unresolved V gene accounts for under half, and the cause of the remainder is not known. Across this sample there are 80,000 to 100,000 clones, with more than 75% seen only once. Of the sample, approximately 0.3% is held by the ten largest clones. This receptor chain uses TRBV7-2 and TRBJ2-7; 9 bases in the junction line up with TRBD1. The clonotype comes from an adult with an advanced solid tumor such as melanoma, head and neck, liver or kidney cancer. Sequenced here: CD4+ or CD8+ T cells sorted from blood, sampled in a trial of the OX40 agonist ivuxolimab. The CDR3 loop reads CASSSPGQGLGLSPYEQYF. DNA sequence: TGTGCCAGCAGCTCCCCGGGACAGGGTCTGGGACTTTCCCCATACGAGCAGTACTTC.